Presented here are 32 T cell receptor beta chains from one specimen sequenced in a study of post-analysis software for immune sequencing data. Findings and limits, study-wide: Controls showed lower frequencies than patients for 5 or 6 TRBV segments, and TRBV5-6, TRBV5-1 and TRBV20-1 were among these.

Prepared TCR beta cDNA libraries contained unique molecular identifiers. From the PCR reads, TCRdb called clonotypes with MiXCR, one entry per CDR3 protein. The sample lists roughly 430,000 distinct CDR3 sequences, roughly 38% seen once, with less than 10% in the top ten. Antigens of these TCRs are unknown. The sequenced sample was blood. These receptors all stem from a girl between 2 and 10 years old with multiple sclerosis.

This clonotype turned up a few times. The V and J genes are TRBV2 and TRBJ2-5, with 7 bases identical to TRBD1. J lost 5 bases, V lost 7 bases, and 19 bases had no gene match. The CDR3 is 17 residues long. Germline V lookup: CDR1 SNHLY, CDR2 FYNNEI. The CDR3 DNA is TGTGCCAGCAACGACCCCGTTCTGTCCCTCAGGGGGGAGACCCAGTACTTC. The encoded protein is CASNDPVLSLRGETQYF. The full variable domain, rest sourced from reference TRBV2 and TRBJ2-5, is EPEVTQTPSHQVTQMGQEVILRCVPISNHLYFYWYRQILGQKVEFLVSFYNNEISEKSEIFDDQFSVERPDGSNFTLKIRSTKLEDSAMYFCASNDPVLSLRGETQYFGPGTRLLVL.

The chain employs TRBV28 and TRBJ2-3; 11 bases agree with TRBD2. The CDR3 is made up of 16 amino acids. Trimming took 6 bases from V and 2 from J; bases not matched to a gene: 7. Germline CDR1 MDHEN, CDR2 SYDVKM. The CDR3 spells CASSSGLAGITDTQYF. In nucleotides, the CDR3 is TGTGCCAGCAGCTCTGGACTAGCGGGTATCACAGATACGCAGTATTTT.

The V and J genes are TRBV28 and TRBJ2-1, with D perhaps assigned TRBD1 or TRBD2 (7 bases each). The V end was cut by 6 bases, the J end by 8 bases, with 11 bases between. Germline V gene sequence: CDR1 MDHEN, CDR2 SYDVKM. The CDR3 contains 12 residues. DNA of the CDR3: TGTGCCAGCAGGGGAGGGGGCCATGAGCAGTTCTTC. It specifies CASRGGGHEQFF. Combining the CDR3 with reference TRBV28 and TRBJ2-1 gives the whole variable domain DVKVTQSSRYLVKRTGEKVFLECVQDMDHENMFWYRQDPGLGLRLIYFSYDVKMKEKGDIPEGYSVSREKKERFSLILESASTNQTSMYLCASRGGGHEQFFGPGTRLTVL.

A single count supports this clonotype. This sequence joins TRBV12-3 or TRBV12-4 and TRBJ2-1; no reliable D call. The CDR3 runs to 13 residues. Trimming cost V 3 bases and J 7 bases, with 10 bases left between them. The DNA for the CDR3 is TGTGCCAGCAGTTTGATAATGGTTAATGAGCAGTTCTTC. Protein: CASSLIMVNEQFF.

This clonotype was detected a few times. The V and J genes are TRBV20-1 and TRBJ2-7, with 14 bases aligning to TRBD2. Germline V gives CDR1 DFQATT, CDR2 SNEGSKA (reference sequence). This CDR3 has 16 residues. V shed 1 base and J 6 bases; nucleotides not matched to a gene: 8. The CDR3 DNA reads as TGCAGTGCTAGAGGGACTAGCGGGGGGCTCCTAGGCGAGCAGTACTTC. It translates to CSARGTSGGLLGEQYF.

J is TRBJ2-3 and V is TRBV11-3; the D gene is possibly TRBD1 (5 bases). CDR1 and CDR2 (germline): SGHNT, YENEEA. The CDR3 loop spans 14 amino acids. Trimming shortened V by 4 bases and J by 6 bases, and 14 bases separated the two germline ends. The CDR3 sequence: CASSSRGNPDTQYF. DNA of the CDR3: TGTGCCAGCAGCTCTAGGGGCAATCCGGATACGCAGTATTTT.

The V call is TRBV3-1, the J call TRBJ2-1, with 7 bases matching TRBD2. After removal of 1 base from V and 10 bases from J, the junction contained 4 bases not matched to a gene. The CDR3 is made up of 13 amino acids. Germline CDR1 and CDR2: LGHDT and YNNKEL (reference sequence). The CDR3: CASSQGTRVEQFF. The CDR3 DNA reads as TGTGCCAGCAGCCAAGGGACTAGAGTAGAGCAGTTCTTC.

This clonotype was observed a few times. This chain connects TRBV7-2 to TRBJ2-1; D is undetermined. CDR3 length: 14 amino acids. Per germline, CDR1 SGHTA and CDR2 FQGNSA. V lost 0 bases, J lost 5 bases, and 8 bases lay in between. This CDR3 reads CASSLATTNNEQFF. The CDR3 DNA reads as TGTGCCAGCAGCTTAGCCACCACAAACAATGAGCAGTTCTTC.

The V and J genes are TRBV11-2 and TRBJ1-2; 7 nucleotides line up with TRBD1. The CDR3 sequence is 13 residues long. Germline V lookup: CDR1 SGHAT, CDR2 FQNNGV. The V gene end was trimmed by 5 bases and the J gene end by 4 bases; junction bases not matched to a gene: 4. DNA of the CDR3: TGTGCCAGCAGCCGAACAGGGGCCTATGGCTACACCTTC. Residues: CASSRTGAYGYTF.

The chain is built from TRBV29-1 and TRBJ2-6; 8 nucleotides match TRBD1. The V segment lost 5 bases and the J segment 0 bases; nucleotides outside the gene matches: 3. The CDR3 covers 15 residues. Germline V gene lookup returns CDR1 SQVTM and CDR2 ANQGSEA. CDR3 in DNA: TGCAGCGTTTGGACAGGGAGCTCTGGGGCCAACGTCCTGACTTTC. Protein: CSVWTGSSGANVLTF. The full variable domain, with the rest looked up from reference TRBV29-1 and TRBJ2-6, is SAVISQKPSRDICQRGTSLTIQCQVDSQVTMMFWYRQQPGQSLTLIATANQGSEATYESGFVIDKFPISRPNLTFSTLTVSNMSPEDSSIYLCSVWTGSSGANVLTFGAGSRLTVL.

The sample holds a few counts of this clonotype. The chain has TRBV11-2 and TRBJ2-5; 8 nucleotides agree with TRBD1. This CDR3 comprises 17 residues. The V segment lost 4 bases and the J segment 6 bases; nucleotides outside the gene matches: 16. CDR1 is SGHAT, CDR2 FQNNGV, per germline. The CDR3 nucleotides read TGTGCCAGCAGCTATCACCGGGACAGGCCAGTTGGGAAGACCCAGTACTTC. Protein sequence: CASSYHRDRPVGKTQYF. Together with reference TRBV11-2 and TRBJ2-5, the CDR3 gives the full variable domain: EAGVAQSPRYKIIEKRQSVAFWCNPISGHATLYWYQQILGQGPKLLIQFQNNGVVDDSQLPKDRFSAERLKGVDSTLKIQPAKLEDSAVYLCASSYHRDRPVGKTQYFGPGTRLLVL.

The chain recombines TRBV24-1 with TRBJ2-3; D may be TRBD2 (6 bases). This CDR3 has 15 residues. CDR1 and CDR2 (germline): KGHDR, SFDVKD. Trimming removed 2 bases from V and 6 bases from J, with 14 bases in between. DNA of the CDR3: TGTGCCACCAGTGATTGGACTAAGGCCCCGGATACGCAGTATTTT. It codes for CATSDWTKAPDTQYF.

This clonotype was detected a few times. This chain joins TRBV20-1 and TRBJ2-5; TRBD2 aligns across 9 bases. Germline V CDR1 and CDR2: DFQATT, SNEGSKA (reference sequence). The CDR3 length is 13 residues. The junction had 4 bases not matched to a gene; V was cut back by 7 bases and J by 1 base. CDR3 nucleotides: TGCAGTGGTCGGCGGGGGGGCCAAGAGACCCAGTACTTC. This translates into CSGRRGGQETQYF.

Notes on this clonotype: Possible read error: a much larger clone is one base away. Here the CDR3 reads CASRNRGSGTNVLTF. Here the CDR3 DNA reads TGTGCCAGCAGAAACAGGGGGTCTGGGACCAACGTCCTGACTTTC. The chain couples TRBV6-6 to TRBJ2-6; TRBD1 aligns across 8 bases. The CDR3 extends over 15 amino acids. Germline V gives CDR1 MNHNY, CDR2 SVGAGI (reference sequence).

The chain recombines TRBV28 with TRBJ2-1, with 12 nucleotides matching TRBD1. CDR3 length equals 15 residues. V was clipped by 6 bases and J by 4 bases; unmatched bases: 4. CDR1 and CDR2 (germline): MDHEN, SYDVKM. In DNA, the CDR3 is TGTGCCAGCAGCAGGGACAGGGGGCTTTACAATGAGCAGTTCTTC. It codes for CASSRDRGLYNEQFF.

The V call is TRBV20-1, the J call TRBJ2-1; D perhaps matches TRBD1 (6 bases). Germline CDR1 and CDR2: DFQATT and SNEGSKA (reference sequence). Trimming shortened V by 0 bases and J by 4 bases, and 13 bases separated the two germline ends. The CDR3 sequence is 15 residues long. The CDR3 sequence is CSARDPRGYYNEQFF. CDR3 bases: TGCAGTGCTAGAGATCCCAGGGGTTATTACAATGAGCAGTTCTTC.

The rearrangement links TRBV4-1 to TRBJ2-5; 14 positions match TRBD2. TRBJ2-7 explains the end of the DNA better; the J call may be wrong. The germline V gene has CDR1 MGHRA and CDR2 YSYEKL. The CDR3 is 19 residues long. The CDR3 coding sequence is TGCGCCAGCAGCCAACTAGGAACCGGGACTAGCGGGAGAGGGAACGAGCAGTACTTC. Amino acids: CASSQLGTGTSGRGNEQYF.

The gene calls are TRBV12-3 or TRBV12-4 and TRBJ2-3, with D hard to call. CDR3 length: 14 residues. V lost 8 bases, J lost 1 base, and 13 bases lay in between. CDR3 DNA: TGTGCCAGCTTCGGATCCATCGGCACAGATACGCAGTATTTT. This codes for CASFGSIGTDTQYF.

The chain uses TRBV12-3 or TRBV12-4 and TRBJ1-6, with a tentative D call TRBD1 (5 bases). Trimming took off 1 base at V and 10 bases at J, with 11 bases between the two ends. The CDR3 has 14 residues. As DNA, the CDR3 is TGTGCCAGCAGTTTAGTAGGGGTGCGGTCACCCCTCCACTTT. Protein: CASSLVGVRSPLHF.

The chain links TRBV19 to TRBJ1-4; D may be TRBD1 (5 bases). Trimming cost V 3 bases and J 8 bases, with 13 bases left between them. The CDR3 is 14 amino acids. Germline CDR1 reads LNHDA; CDR2 reads SQIVND (reference sequence). The CDR3 DNA reads TGTGCCAGTAGTATCTCGGACATTCCCGAAAAACTGTTTTTT. Translated: CASSISDIPEKLFF. Looking up the rest from reference TRBV19 and TRBJ1-4 gives the full variable domain: DGGITQSPKYLFRKEGQNVTLSCEQNLNHDAMYWYRQDPGQGLRLIYYSQIVNDFQKGDIAEGYSVSREKKESFPLTVTSAQKNPTAFYLCASSISDIPEKLFFGSGTQLSVL.

The chain couples TRBV25-1 to TRBJ2-3, with D possibly matching TRBD2 (7 bases). V was cut by 3 bases and J by 4 bases, with 14 bases left in between. The germline CDR1 and CDR2 sequences are MGHDK and SYGVNS. This CDR3 contains 15 residues. CDR3 sequence reads: CASSDVGGLSDTQYF. The DNA of the CDR3 is TGTGCCAGCAGTGATGTCGGGGGGCTTTCAGATACGCAGTATTTT.

The J gene is TRBJ2-3, the V gene TRBV6-2 or TRBV6-3; the D gene is possibly TRBD1 (6 bases). Germline V gene sequence: CDR1 MNHEY, CDR2 SVGEGT. This CDR3 spans 15 amino acids. Trimming cost V 2 bases and J 6 bases, with 15 bases left between them. The DNA for the CDR3 is TGTGCCAGCAGTTACCTCAGGGGATCGGTGGATACGCAGTATTTT. Amino acid sequence: CASSYLRGSVDTQYF.

CDR3: CASSLFFSGQGYNEQFF. The CDR3 DNA is TGTGCCAGCAGTTTATTTTTTTCCGGACAGGGCTACAATGAGCAGTTCTTC. The chain uses TRBV27 and TRBJ2-1; 8 bases are shared with TRBD1. The CDR3 contains 17 residues. The V gene's germline CDR1 is MNHEY and CDR2 SMNVEV (reference sequence). Trimming cost V 1 base and J 3 bases; bases outside gene matches: 8.

This clonotype has a handful of counts. V gene TRBV6-5 combines with J gene TRBJ2-7; D gene ambiguous. The CDR3 length is 15 residues. The V gene's germline CDR1 is MNHEY and CDR2 SVGAGI. V was cut by 6 bases and J by 0 bases, with 15 bases left in between. This chain's CDR3 is CASSGRRVSSYEQYF. The DNA for the CDR3 is TGTGCCAGCAGCGGCAGAAGGGTGAGCTCCTACGAGCAGTACTTC.

The chain is built from TRBV2 and TRBJ2-1; 8 bases are shared with TRBD2. CDR3 length: 17 residues. The germline CDR1 and CDR2 sequences are SNHLY and FYNNEI. The trim removed 6 bases at V and 7 bases at J, leaving 17 bases unmatched. DNA for the CDR3: TGTGCCAGCAGCCCTGGGCAGGGAAGCGGGAGATTGAATGAGCAGTTCTTC. This encodes CASSPGQGSGRLNEQFF.

The V call is TRBV27, the J call TRBJ1-2; D may be TRBD1 (6 bases). V lost 6 bases to trimming and J lost 5 bases, with 22 bases between them. The CDR3 is 16 residues long. Germline V gene sequence: CDR1 MNHEY, CDR2 SMNVEV (reference sequence). The CDR3 loop reads CASSPIPTGHLYGYTF. The CDR3 bases are TGTGCCAGCAGCCCAATACCGACAGGACACCTTTATGGCTACACCTTC.

This sequence joins TRBV6-5 and TRBJ1-1, with no clear D. V gave up 2 bases and J gave up 0 bases, with 10 bases separating them. Germline CDR1 and CDR2: MNHEY and SVGAGI. This CDR3 region has 15 residues. The CDR3 loop is CASSYLAVLNTEAFF. In nucleotides, the CDR3 is TGTGCCAGCAGTTACCTCGCGGTCCTGAACACTGAAGCTTTCTTT.

The V call is TRBV9, the J call TRBJ2-3; D is uncertain. The V end lost 4 bases, the J end lost 4 bases, and 10 bases lay between the germline ends. Germline CDR1 SGDLS, CDR2 YYNGEE. The CDR3 covers 13 residues. The CDR3 DNA is TGTGCCAGCAGCCCCGTACCCGCAGATACGCAGTATTTT. Translation: CASSPVPADTQYF.

The chain carries TRBV30 and TRBJ1-2; D may be TRBD1 (5 bases). Germline loops: CDR1 GTSNPN, CDR2 SVGIG (reference sequence). The CDR3 loop spans 16 amino acids. Between the trimmed V and J ends, which lost 1 base and 3 bases, there was a span of 18 bases. CDR3 loop: CAWSGRGQGLYYGYTF. DNA for the CDR3: TGTGCCTGGAGTGGAAGGGGCCAGGGACTCTACTATGGCTACACCTTC. Together with reference TRBV30 and TRBJ1-2, the CDR3 gives the full variable domain: SQTIHQWPATLVQPVGSPLSLECTVEGTSNPNLYWYRQAAGRGLQLLFYSVGIGQISSEVPQNLSASRPQDRQFILSSKKLLLSDSGFYLCAWSGRGQGLYYGYTFGSGTRLTVV.

This clonotype was counted between two and nine times. The chain recombines TRBV7-3 with TRBJ1-6; D gene ambiguous. The germline V and J ends were trimmed by 5 bases and 4 bases, with 12 bases remaining between them. This CDR3 spans 15 amino acids. From germline, CDR1 is SGHTA and CDR2 FQGTGA. The CDR3, as DNA: TGTGCCAGCAGCGAGGCCACTGCTTATAATTCACCCCTCCACTTT. It translates to CASSEATAYNSPLHF.

V usage is TRBV27 and J usage is TRBJ2-7, with 11 bases lining up with TRBD2. The J segment lost 9 bases and the V segment lost 7 bases, leaving 8 bases of the junction unmatched. The CDR3 has 13 residues. CDR1 and CDR2 from the germline V gene are MNHEY and SMNVEV (reference sequence). In DNA, the CDR3 is TGTGCCAGCACCTTACTAGCGGGAGTGGGGCAGTACTTC. Its protein product is CASTLLAGVGQYF.

This clonotype has more than one count but fewer than ten. V is TRBV6-6 and J is TRBJ2-7; D gene ambiguous. Trimming took 2 bases from V and 1 from J, leaving 9 bases between them. Germline V gives CDR1 MNHNY, CDR2 SVGAGI (reference sequence). This CDR3 contains 14 residues. CDR3 region: CASSYPTESYEQYF. CDR3 sequence (DNA): TGTGCCAGCAGTTACCCGACTGAATCCTACGAGCAGTACTTC.